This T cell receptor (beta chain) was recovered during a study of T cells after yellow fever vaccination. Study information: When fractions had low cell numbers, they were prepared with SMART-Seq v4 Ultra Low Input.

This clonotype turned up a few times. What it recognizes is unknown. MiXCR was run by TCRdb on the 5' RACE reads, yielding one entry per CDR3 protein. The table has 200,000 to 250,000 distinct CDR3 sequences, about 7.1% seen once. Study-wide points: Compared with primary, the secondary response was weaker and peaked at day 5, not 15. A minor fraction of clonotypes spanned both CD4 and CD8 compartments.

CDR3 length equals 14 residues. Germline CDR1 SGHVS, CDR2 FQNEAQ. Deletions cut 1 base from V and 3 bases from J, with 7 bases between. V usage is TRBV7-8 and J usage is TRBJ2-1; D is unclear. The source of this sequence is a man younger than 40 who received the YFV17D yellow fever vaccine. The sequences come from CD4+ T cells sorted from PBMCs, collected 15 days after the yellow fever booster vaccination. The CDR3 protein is CASSLGYVYNEQFF. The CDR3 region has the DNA TGTGCCAGCAGCTTAGGCTACGTCTACAATGAGCAGTTCTTC.